Many counts were recorded for the clone carrying this T cell receptor beta chain. Its matching antigen is unknown. This CDR3 is 16 amino acids long. V was shortened by 5 bases and J by 2 bases, with 13 bases between the two germline ends. Germline assignment: CDR1 SGHVS and CDR2 FQNEAQ. The time point is: newly diagnosed GD, antithyroid drugs for less than 3 months. After RNA was extracted from PBMCs, the TCR library was made from it. The data are from a study of regulatory T cells in long-lasting Graves disease. The study, taken as a whole, reports: Persistent Graves' patients had lower TCR diversity than newly diagnosed ones. Segments TRBV28, TRBJ1-2 and TRBJ2-5 showed preferential usage in persistent disease.

Investigators prepared the TCR beta libraries by applying iRepertoire HTBI primers and Arm-PCR of CDR3 regions. TCRdb used MiXCR to reprocess the multiplex PCR reads, holding one entry per CDR3 protein. The sample gives roughly 430,000 distinct CDR3 sequences, less than 20% of which show up once; approximately 12% is in the top ten. These data were likewise used in another study, on T cells in Graves' hyperthyroidism and ophthalmopathy. Per that paper: Patients were aged 18 to 65, had disease duration under 2 months, and had newly diagnosed hyperthyroidism. Researchers ran a first-round RT-PCR on the TCR CDR3 using the HTBI primer set.

The chain has TRBV7-8 and TRBJ2-6; no reliable D call. The sample here was peripheral blood mononuclear cells (PBMCs), taken at new diagnosis, from a patient treated with antithyroid drugs. The origin of this receptor is a woman in her twenties or thirties with Graves disease. The CDR3, as DNA: TGTGCCAGCAGCCTAGTGGGTGGGACTGGGGCCAACGTCCTGACTTTC. This encodes CASSLVGGTGANVLTF.